The rows below give T cell receptor beta chains drawn from one sample of a study of T cells after yellow fever vaccination. TCRdb itself ran the 5' RACE reads through MiXCR, one entry per CDR3 protein. The table shows just under 600,000 distinct CDR3 sequences, with less than 15% occurring only once. Here the sequenced sample was PBMCs, taken on the day of the yellow fever booster vaccination. These receptors were obtained from a man aged 25 to 45 who received the YFV17D yellow fever vaccine. The CDR3 runs from the conserved cysteine through the conserved F or W. The D gene is left open where the match is weak. Clone size is stated in some rows and not others, as once, few, many or a class when expanded.

size	V	J	D	length	CDR3	DNA
few	TRBV6-2/TRBV6-3	TRBJ2-7	-	13	CASSYSTEYEQYF	TGTGCCAGCAGTTACTCCACAGAGTACGAGCAGTACTTC
few	TRBV20-1	TRBJ2-3	TRBD1	18	CSAIMLLGGGQGANTQYF	TGCAGTGCAATAATGTTACTAGGGGGGGGACAGGGGGCGAATACGCAGTATTTT
many	TRBV12-3/TRBV12-4	TRBJ2-1	TRBD2	14	CASSETSGFGEQFF	TGTGCCAGCAGTGAGACTAGCGGGTTTGGTGAGCAGTTCTTC
-	TRBV7-9	TRBJ2-7	-	15	CASSLVMGEEHEQYF	TGTGCCAGCAGCTTAGTAATGGGGGAGGAACACGAGCAGTACTTC
once	TRBV6-2/TRBV6-3	TRBJ2-2	-	14	CASRPPPGNGELFF	TGTGCCAGCAGACCCCCCCCAGGGAACGGGGAGCTGTTTTTT
-	TRBV6-5	TRBJ1-1	-	13	CASSYRAPTEAFF	TGTGCCAGCAGCTACAGGGCCCCCACTGAAGCTTTCTTT
-	TRBV2	TRBJ2-3	TRBD1	13	CASRDRDTDTQYF	TGTGCCAGCCGGGACAGGGACACAGATACGCAGTATTTT
few	TRBV28	TRBJ2-1	TRBD1	13	CASSSKDRMEQFF	TGTGCCAGCAGCTCTAAGGACAGGATGGAACAGTTCTTC
-	TRBV20-1	TRBJ2-3	TRBD2	14	CSARKAGITDTQYF	TGCAGTGCTAGAAAAGCGGGGATCACAGATACGCAGTATTTT
few	TRBV5-1	TRBJ2-3	TRBD2	16	CASSLGGSGSIDTQYF	TGCGCCAGCAGCTTGGGAGGTAGCGGGAGTATAGATACGCAGTATTTT
many	TRBV7-2	TRBJ2-7	TRBD2	16	CASSFARGSGRAEQYF	TGTGCCAGCAGCTTCGCCAGAGGGAGCGGGAGGGCAGAGCAGTACTTC
few	TRBV6-1	TRBJ1-2	-	13	CASSVGYNYGYTF	TGTGCCAGCAGCGTCGGGTATAACTATGGCTACACCTTC
few	TRBV9	TRBJ2-3	-	15	CATAGGGGLSDTQYF	TGTGCCACCGCTGGAGGAGGGGGCCTTTCAGATACGCAGTATTTT
-	TRBV25-1	TRBJ2-7	TRBD1	13	CATGQDAGYEQYF	TGTGCCACCGGACAGGACGCCGGCTACGAGCAGTACTTC
many	TRBV4-3	TRBJ2-7	TRBD2	15	CASSQEVAGYYEQYF	TGCGCCAGCAGCCAAGAAGTAGCGGGGTACTACGAGCAGTACTTC
many	TRBV6-1	TRBJ2-2	TRBD1	14	CASSPGQGVGELFF	TGTGCCAGCAGCCCTGGGCAGGGGGTCGGGGAGCTGTTTTTT
-	TRBV25-1	TRBJ2-1	-	16	CASSALTGQSYNEQFF	TGTGCCAGCAGTGCCTTGACAGGACAATCCTACAATGAGCAGTTCTTC
-	TRBV5-1	TRBJ2-7	-	15	CASSLDPGVGYEQYF	TGCGCCAGCAGCTTGGATCCGGGGGTAGGCTACGAGCAGTACTTC
-	TRBV20-1	TRBJ1-6	-	11	CSARSASPLHF	TGCAGTGCTAGATCGGCTTCACCCCTCCACTTT
-	TRBV20-1	TRBJ2-4	TRBD1	15	CSAPSGQGTKNIQYF	TGCAGTGCTCCTTCGGGACAGGGGACCAAAAACATTCAGTACTTC
few	TRBV14	TRBJ1-2	-	11	CASSRWLETIF	TGTGCCAGCAGCCGTTGGTTGGAGACAATCTTC
-	TRBV6-1	TRBJ2-5	-	15	CASSQLGLGQETQYF	TGTGCCAGCAGTCAGCTAGGGTTGGGGCAAGAGACCCAGTACTTC
-	TRBV6-5	TRBJ2-7	-	14	CASSYSGVVYEQYF	TGTGCCAGCAGTTACTCTGGGGTGGTTTACGAGCAGTACTTC
many	TRBV13	TRBJ2-5	TRBD1	15	CASSLDRGDQETQYF	TGTGCCAGCAGCTTAGACAGGGGCGACCAAGAGACCCAGTACTTC
-	TRBV14	TRBJ2-3	-	13	CASSRPGADTQYF	TGTGCCAGCAGCCGACCCGGGGCAGATACGCAGTATTTT
few	TRBV12-3/TRBV12-4	TRBJ2-4	TRBD2	13	CASSVAGVDIQYF	TGTGCCAGCAGCGTCGCGGGAGTGGACATTCAGTACTTC
few	TRBV19	TRBJ1-5	-	15	CASSKSGIPNQPQHF	TGTGCCAGTAGTAAATCCGGGATCCCCAATCAGCCCCAGCATTTT
few	TRBV14	TRBJ2-7	TRBD2	15	CASSQAIAGVDEQYF	TGTGCCAGCAGCCAAGCGATAGCGGGAGTTGACGAGCAGTACTTC
few	TRBV20-1	TRBJ2-7	TRBD1	13	CSAIDRGVYEQYF	TGCAGTGCAATAGACAGGGGCGTTTACGAGCAGTACTTC
-	TRBV5-5	TRBJ2-1	TRBD1	16	CASSLAGTGWGNEQFF	TGTGCCAGCAGCTTAGCAGGGACAGGGTGGGGCAATGAGCAGTTCTTC
-	TRBV5-4	TRBJ2-1	-	15	CASSLAFTRYNEQFF	TGTGCCAGCAGCTTGGCTTTTACCCGTTACAATGAGCAGTTCTTC
-	TRBV14	TRBJ2-7	-	14	CASSRGNLGYEQYF	TGTGCCAGCAGCCGTGGAAACTTGGGCTACGAGCAGTACTTC
-	TRBV1	TRBJ2-5	-	13	CTSSQVTGETQYF	TGTACCAGCAGCCAAGTCACCGGGGAGACCCAGTACTTC
few	TRBV27	TRBJ2-7	-	14	CASSFQPDSYEQYF	TGTGCCAGCAGTTTTCAGCCAGACTCCTACGAGCAGTACTTC
-	TRBV5-1	TRBJ2-7	-	14	CASSRNGGSYEQYF	TGCGCCAGCAGCCGGAACGGGGGCTCCTACGAGCAGTACTTC
-	TRBV20-1	TRBJ2-7	-	14	CSARAGLPSYEQYF	TGCAGTGCTAGAGCGGGACTCCCCTCCTACGAGCAGTACTTC
-	TRBV7-2	TRBJ2-5	-	15	CASSLVRTEKETQYF	TGTGCCAGCAGCTTAGTAAGGACGGAGAAAGAGACCCAGTACTTC
few	TRBV4-3	TRBJ2-2	TRBD2	15	CASSPGLAGLGELFF	TGCGCCAGCAGCCCGGGACTAGCGGGGCTCGGGGAGCTGTTTTTT
few	TRBV11-2	TRBJ2-5	-	17	CASSSRYQRGRQETQYF	TGTGCCAGCAGCTCCCGCTACCAGAGGGGCCGCCAAGAGACCCAGTACTTC
-	TRBV12-3/TRBV12-4	TRBJ2-2	-	11	CASRITGELFF	TGTGCCAGCAGGATTACTGGGGAGCTGTTTTTT
-	TRBV30	TRBJ1-2	-	12	CAWISSQVGYTF	TGTGCCTGGATATCCTCCCAAGTTGGCTACACCTTC
few	TRBV10-3	TRBJ2-1	-	16	CAISESTEFSYNEQFF	TGTGCCATCAGTGAGTCAACGGAGTTTTCCTACAATGAGCAGTTCTTC
few	TRBV6-5	TRBJ2-1	TRBD2	15	CASSYGTSGRDEQFF	TGTGCCAGCAGTTACGGGACTAGCGGGAGGGATGAGCAGTTCTTC
-	TRBV30	TRBJ1-1	-	12	CAWSVANTEAFF	TGTGCCTGGAGTGTGGCGAACACTGAAGCTTTCTTT
-	TRBV7-8	TRBJ1-1	-	14	CASSLAGDYTEAFF	TGTGCCAGCAGCTTAGCAGGGGATTACACTGAAGCTTTCTTT